The present TCR beta chain was sequenced within a study of T cell responses to AZD1222 COVID-19 vaccine. Sequenced by immunoSEQ multiplex PCR; TCRdb stores in-frame clones only, minus some. The sample holds about 160,000 clones; about 92% are singletons and the top ten take roughly 3.4%. In this sample, this clone turned up once. The CDR3 has 14 amino acids. Trimming removed 1 base from V and 0 bases from J, with 9 bases in between. Per the germline V gene, CDR1 is SQVTM and CDR2 is ANQGSEA. The V and J genes are TRBV29-1 and TRBJ1-1, with a possible D match to TRBD1 (5 bases). Sequences were derived from peripheral blood, sampled 28 days after the second AZD1222 dose. The source of this sequence is an adult who received the AZD1222 COVID-19 vaccine. CDR3 coding DNA: TGCAGCGTTGAAGTGACAGCGATGAACACTGAAGCTTTCTTT. Translating it yields CSVEVTAMNTEAFF. The variable domain in full, with the rest retrieved from reference TRBV29-1 and TRBJ1-1, is SAVISQKPSRDICQRGTSLTIQCQVDSQVTMMFWYRQQPGQSLTLIATANQGSEATYESGFVIDKFPISRPNLTFSTLTVSNMSPEDSSIYLCSVEVTAMNTEAFFGQGTRLTVV.